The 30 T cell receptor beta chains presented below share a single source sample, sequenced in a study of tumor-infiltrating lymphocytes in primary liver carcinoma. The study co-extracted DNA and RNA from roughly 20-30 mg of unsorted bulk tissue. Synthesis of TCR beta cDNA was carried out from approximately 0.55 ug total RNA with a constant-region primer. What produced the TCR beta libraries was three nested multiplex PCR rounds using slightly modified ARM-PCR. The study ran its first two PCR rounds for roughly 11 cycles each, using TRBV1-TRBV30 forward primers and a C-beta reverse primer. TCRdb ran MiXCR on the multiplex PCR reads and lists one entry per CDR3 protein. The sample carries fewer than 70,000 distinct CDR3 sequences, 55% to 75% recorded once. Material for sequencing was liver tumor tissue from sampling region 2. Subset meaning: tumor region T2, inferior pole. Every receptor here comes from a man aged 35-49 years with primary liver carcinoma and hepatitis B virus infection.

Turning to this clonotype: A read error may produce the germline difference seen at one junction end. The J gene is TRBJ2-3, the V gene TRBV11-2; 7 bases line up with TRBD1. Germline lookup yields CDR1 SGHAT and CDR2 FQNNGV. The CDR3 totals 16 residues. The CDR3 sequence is CAGSRRSTGDTDTQYF. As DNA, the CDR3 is TGTGCCGGCAGCAGAAGAAGTACAGGGGACACAGATACCCAGTATTTT.

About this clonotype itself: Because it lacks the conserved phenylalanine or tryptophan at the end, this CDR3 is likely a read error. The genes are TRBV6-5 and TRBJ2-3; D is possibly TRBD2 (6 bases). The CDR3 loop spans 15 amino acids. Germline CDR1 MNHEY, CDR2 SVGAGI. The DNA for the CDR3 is TGTGCCAGCAGTTACGCGGGGCTAAGCACAAATACGCAGTATCTT. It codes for CASSYAGLSTNTQYL.

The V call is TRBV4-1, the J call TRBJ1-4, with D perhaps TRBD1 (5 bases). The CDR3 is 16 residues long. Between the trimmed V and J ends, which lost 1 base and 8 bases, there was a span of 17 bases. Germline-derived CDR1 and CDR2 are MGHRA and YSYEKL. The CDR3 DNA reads TGCGCCAGCAGCCAAGGGGATAGGGGCTACCGGGAAAAACTGTTTTTT. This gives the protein CASSQGDRGYREKLFF.

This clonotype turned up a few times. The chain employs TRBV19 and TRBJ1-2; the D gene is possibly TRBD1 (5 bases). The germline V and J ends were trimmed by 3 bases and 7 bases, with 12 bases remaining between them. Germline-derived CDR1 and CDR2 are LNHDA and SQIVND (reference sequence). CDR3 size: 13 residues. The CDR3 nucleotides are TGTGCCAGTAGTATGGAGCGAAGGGGTGGCTACACCTTC. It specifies CASSMERRGGYTF.

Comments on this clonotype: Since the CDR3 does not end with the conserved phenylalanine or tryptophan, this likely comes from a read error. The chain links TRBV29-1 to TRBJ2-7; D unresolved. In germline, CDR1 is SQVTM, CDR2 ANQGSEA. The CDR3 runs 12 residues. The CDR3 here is CSVTVSSYKQYS. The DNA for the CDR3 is TGCAGCGTCACGGTTAGCTCCTACAAGCAGTACTCC.

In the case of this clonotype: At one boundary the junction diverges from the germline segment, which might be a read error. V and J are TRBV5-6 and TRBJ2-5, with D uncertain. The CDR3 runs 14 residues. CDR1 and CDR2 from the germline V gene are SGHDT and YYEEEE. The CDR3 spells CASSLDASQETQYF. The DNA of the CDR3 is TGTGCCAGTAGCTTGGATGCTAGCCAAGAGACCCAGTACTTC. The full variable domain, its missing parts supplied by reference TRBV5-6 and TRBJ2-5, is DAGVTQSPTHLIKTRGQQVTLRCSPKSGHDTVSWYQQALGQGPQFIFQYYEEEERQRGNFPDRFSGHQFPNYSSELNVNALLLGDSALYLCASSLDASQETQYFGPGTRLLVL.

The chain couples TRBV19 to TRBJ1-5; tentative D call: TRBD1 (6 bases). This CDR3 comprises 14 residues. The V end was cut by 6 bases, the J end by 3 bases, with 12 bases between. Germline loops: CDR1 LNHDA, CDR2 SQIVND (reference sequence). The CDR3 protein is CASRTTGTNQPQHF. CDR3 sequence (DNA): TGTGCCAGTAGGACTACAGGGACCAATCAGCCCCAGCATTTT. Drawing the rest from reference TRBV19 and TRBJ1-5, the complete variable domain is DGGITQSPKYLFRKEGQNVTLSCEQNLNHDAMYWYRQDPGQGLRLIYYSQIVNDFQKGDIAEGYSVSREKKESFPLTVTSAQKNPTAFYLCASRTTGTNQPQHFGDGTRLSIL.

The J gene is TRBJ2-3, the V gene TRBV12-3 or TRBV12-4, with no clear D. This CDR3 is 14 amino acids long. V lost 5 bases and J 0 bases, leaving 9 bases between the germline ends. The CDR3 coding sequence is TGTGCCAGCAGTCAACGTAGAAGCACAGATACGCAGTATTTT. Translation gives CASSQRRSTDTQYF.

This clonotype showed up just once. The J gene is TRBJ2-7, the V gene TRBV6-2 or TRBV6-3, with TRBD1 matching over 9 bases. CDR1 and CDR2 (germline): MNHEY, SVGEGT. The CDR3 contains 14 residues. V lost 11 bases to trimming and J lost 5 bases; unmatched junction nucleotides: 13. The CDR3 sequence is CAGSLRDRAHEQYF. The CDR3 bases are TGTGCCGGAAGCCTCCGGGACAGGGCCCACGAGCAGTACTTC.

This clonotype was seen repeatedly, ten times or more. CDR3 sequence reads: CATSDRTEWYAQGETQYF. The CDR3 DNA reads as TGTGCCACCAGTGATAGGACAGAATGGTACGCACAAGGAGAGACCCAGTACTTC. This chain uses TRBV24-1 with TRBJ2-5; a weak D match, TRBD1 (6 bases). The CDR3 consists of 18 residues. Germline V CDR1 and CDR2: KGHDR, SFDVKD. Deletions cut 3 bases from V and 4 bases from J, with 23 bases between.

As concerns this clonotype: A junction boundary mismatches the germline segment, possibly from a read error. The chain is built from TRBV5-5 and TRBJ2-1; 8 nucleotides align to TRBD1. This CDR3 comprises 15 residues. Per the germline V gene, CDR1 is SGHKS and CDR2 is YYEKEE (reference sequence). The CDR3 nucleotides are TGTGCCAGCAGCCCTGGACAGGGTTCACACAATGAGAAGTTCTTC. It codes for CASSPGQGSHNEKFF.

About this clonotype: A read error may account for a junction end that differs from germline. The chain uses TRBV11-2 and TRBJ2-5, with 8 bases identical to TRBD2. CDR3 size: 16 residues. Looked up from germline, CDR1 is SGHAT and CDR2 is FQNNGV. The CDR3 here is CANSKTPGGGKESQHF. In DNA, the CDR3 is TGTGCCAACAGCAAAACTCCTGGCGGGGGGAAAGAGTCCCAGCACTTC.

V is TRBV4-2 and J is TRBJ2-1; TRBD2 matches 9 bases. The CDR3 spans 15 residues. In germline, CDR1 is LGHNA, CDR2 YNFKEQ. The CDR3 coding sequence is TGTACCATCAGATTACGGACTAGCGACTGCAATGAGCAGTTCTTC. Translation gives CTIRLRTSDCNEQFF.

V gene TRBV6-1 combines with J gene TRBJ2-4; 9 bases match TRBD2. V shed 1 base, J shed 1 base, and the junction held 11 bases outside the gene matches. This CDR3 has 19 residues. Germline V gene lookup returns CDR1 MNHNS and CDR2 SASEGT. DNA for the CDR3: TGTGCCAGCAGTGAAGAGGCAAGCGGGAGGACTAGCGCCAAAAACATTCAGTACTTC. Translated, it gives CASSEEASGRTSAKNIQYF.

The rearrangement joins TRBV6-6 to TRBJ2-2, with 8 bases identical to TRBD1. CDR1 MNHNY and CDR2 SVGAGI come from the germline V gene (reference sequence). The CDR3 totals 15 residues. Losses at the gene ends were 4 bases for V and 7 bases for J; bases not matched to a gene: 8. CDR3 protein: CASSSGQGAIGELFF. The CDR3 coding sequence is TGTGCCAGCAGTTCGGGTCAGGGGGCCATCGGGGAGCTGTTTTTT.

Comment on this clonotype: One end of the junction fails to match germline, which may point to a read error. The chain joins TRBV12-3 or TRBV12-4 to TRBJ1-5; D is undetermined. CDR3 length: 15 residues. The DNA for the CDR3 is TGTGCCAGCAGTTTTGGGCAAAGAAGCAATAAGCCCCGGCATTTT. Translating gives CASSFGQRSNKPRHF.

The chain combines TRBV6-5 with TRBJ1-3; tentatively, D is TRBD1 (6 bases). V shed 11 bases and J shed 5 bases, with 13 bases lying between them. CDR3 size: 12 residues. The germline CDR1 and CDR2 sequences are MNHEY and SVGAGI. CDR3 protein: CASQGPRNTIYF. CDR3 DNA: TGTGCCTCCCAGGGGCCTCGAAACACCATATATTTT.

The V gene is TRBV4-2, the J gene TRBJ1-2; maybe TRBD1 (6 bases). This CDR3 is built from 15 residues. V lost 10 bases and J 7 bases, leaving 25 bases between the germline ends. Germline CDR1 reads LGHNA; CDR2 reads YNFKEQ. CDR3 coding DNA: TGTGCCAACAGTCAAGATATTGGCAGGGGTGGTGGCTACACCTTC. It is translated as CANSQDIGRGGGYTF.

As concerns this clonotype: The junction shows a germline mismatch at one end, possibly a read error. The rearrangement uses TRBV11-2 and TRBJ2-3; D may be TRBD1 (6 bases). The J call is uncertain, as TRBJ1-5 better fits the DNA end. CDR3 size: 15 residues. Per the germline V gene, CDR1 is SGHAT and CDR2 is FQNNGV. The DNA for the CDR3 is TGTGCAAGCAGCATGCTACAGGGCCAGCCAGATACGCAGCATTTT. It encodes CASSMLQGQPDTQHF.

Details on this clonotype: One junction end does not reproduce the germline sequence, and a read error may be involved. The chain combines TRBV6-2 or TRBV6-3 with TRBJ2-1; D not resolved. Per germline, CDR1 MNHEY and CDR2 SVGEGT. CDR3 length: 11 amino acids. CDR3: CSSSYRASLSF. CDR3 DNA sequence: TGTAGCAGCAGTTATCGTGCCTCCTTGTCCTTC.

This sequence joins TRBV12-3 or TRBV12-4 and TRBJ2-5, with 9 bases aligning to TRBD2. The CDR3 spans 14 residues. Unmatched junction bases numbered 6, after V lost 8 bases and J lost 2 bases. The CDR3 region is CASGLAGEQETQYF. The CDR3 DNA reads TGTGCCAGCGGATTAGCGGGAGAACAAGAGACCCAGTACTTC.

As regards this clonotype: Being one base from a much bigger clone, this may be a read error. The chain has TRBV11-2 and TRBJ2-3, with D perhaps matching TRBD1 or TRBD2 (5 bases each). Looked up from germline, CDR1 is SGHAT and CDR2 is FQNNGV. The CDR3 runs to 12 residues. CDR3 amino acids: CTSSWGSDTQYF. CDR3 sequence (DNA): TGTACCAGCAGCTGGGGGTCAGATACGCAGTATTTT. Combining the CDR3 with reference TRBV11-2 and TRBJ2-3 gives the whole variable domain EAGVAQSPRYKIIEKRQSVAFWCNPISGHATLYWYQQILGQGPKLLIQFQNNGVVDDSQLPKDRFSAERLKGVDSTLKIQPAKLEDSAVYLCTSSWGSDTQYFGPGTRLTVL.

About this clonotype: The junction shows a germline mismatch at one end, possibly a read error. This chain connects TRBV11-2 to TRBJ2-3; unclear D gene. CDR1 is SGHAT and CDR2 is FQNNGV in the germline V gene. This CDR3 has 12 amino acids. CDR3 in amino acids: CASSASVDTHYF. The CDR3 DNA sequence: TGTGCCAGCAGCGCCAGCGTAGATACGCACTATTTT.

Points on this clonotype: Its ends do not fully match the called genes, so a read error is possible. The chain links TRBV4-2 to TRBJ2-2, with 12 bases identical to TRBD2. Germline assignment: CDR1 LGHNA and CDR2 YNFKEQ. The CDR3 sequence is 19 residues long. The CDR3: CASSQALAGGLANTGELLF. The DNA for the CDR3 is TGTGCCAGCAGCCAAGCCCTAGCGGGAGGGTTAGCGAACACCGGGGAGCTGCTTTTT.

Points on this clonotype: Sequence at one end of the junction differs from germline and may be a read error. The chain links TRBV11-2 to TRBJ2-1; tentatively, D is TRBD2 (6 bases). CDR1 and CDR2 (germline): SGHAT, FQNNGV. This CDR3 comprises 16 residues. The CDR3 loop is CASSFRGESSYNEQFF. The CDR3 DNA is TGTGCCAGCAGCTTTCGCGGGGAGAGCTCCTATAATGAGCAGTTCTTC.

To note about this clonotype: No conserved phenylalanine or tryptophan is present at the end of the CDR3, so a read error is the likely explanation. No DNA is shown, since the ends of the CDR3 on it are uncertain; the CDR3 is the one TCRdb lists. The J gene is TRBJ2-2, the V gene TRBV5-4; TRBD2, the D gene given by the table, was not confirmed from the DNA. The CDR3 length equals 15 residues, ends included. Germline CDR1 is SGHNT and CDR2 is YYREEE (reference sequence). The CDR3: CASSSNRDLTGSCFY.

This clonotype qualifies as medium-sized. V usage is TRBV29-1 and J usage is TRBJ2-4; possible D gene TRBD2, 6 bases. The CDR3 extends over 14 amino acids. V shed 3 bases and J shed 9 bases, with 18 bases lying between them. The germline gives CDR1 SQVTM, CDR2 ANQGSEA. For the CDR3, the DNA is TGCAGCGTTGAGGGGCAGGGCGTCGGGGGCATTCAGTACTTC. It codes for CSVEGQGVGGIQYF. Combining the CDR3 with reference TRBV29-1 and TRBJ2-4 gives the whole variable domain SAVISQKPSRDICQRGTSLTIQCQVDSQVTMMFWYRQQPGQSLTLIATANQGSEATYESGFVIDKFPISRPNLTFSTLTVSNMSPEDSSIYLCSVEGQGVGGIQYFGAGTRLSVL.

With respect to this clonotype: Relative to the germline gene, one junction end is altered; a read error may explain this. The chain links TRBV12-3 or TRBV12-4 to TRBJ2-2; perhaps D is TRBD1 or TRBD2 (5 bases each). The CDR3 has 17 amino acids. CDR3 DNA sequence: TGTGCCAGCAGTTTTTTCGCTGGGGGATTTAACATCGGGGAGCTGTTTTTT. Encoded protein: CASSFFAGGFNIGELFF.

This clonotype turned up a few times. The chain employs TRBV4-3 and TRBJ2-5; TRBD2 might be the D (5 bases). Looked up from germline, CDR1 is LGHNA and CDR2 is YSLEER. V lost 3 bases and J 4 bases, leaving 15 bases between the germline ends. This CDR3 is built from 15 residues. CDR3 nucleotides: TGCGCCAGCAGCCAGGACGCGGGTCCTCTAGAGACCCAGTACTTC. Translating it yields CASSQDAGPLETQYF.

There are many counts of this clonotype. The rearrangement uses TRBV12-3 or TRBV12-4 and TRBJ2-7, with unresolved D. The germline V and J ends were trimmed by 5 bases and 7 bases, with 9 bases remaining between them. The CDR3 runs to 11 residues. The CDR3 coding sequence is TGTGCCAGCAGTCAGTCTCTGGAGCAGTACTTC. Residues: CASSQSLEQYF.